This TCR beta chain originates from a study of vaccination and CD4 T cells after COVID-19. A word on this clonotype: The antigen is unknown.

Treatment defined: roughly 10-day PBMC culture with coronavirus spike peptide pools or control peptides (ViraFEST assay). The Oncomine TCR Beta short-read assay was applied to DNA of cultured CD4+ T cells. The genomic DNA was obtained from cultured CD4+ T cells by extraction with the QIAamp micro DNA kit. MiXCR, run by TCRdb on the PCR reads, gives a single entry per CDR3 protein. The table shows over 15,000 distinct CDR3 sequences, with less than 35% occurring only once. Germline V CDR1 and CDR2: SNHLY, FYNNEI. CDR3 size: 16 residues. The V and J ends lost 4 bases and 4 bases respectively, with 14 bases between them.

Sequenced: cultured CD4+ T cells from blood. The clonotype comes from a human donor with COVID-19. The chain employs TRBV2 and TRBJ1-6; no clear D gene. The CDR3 sequence: CASSVPTQTYNSPLHF. Written as DNA, the CDR3 is TGTGCCAGCAGTGTACCTACCCAGACTTATAATTCACCCCTCCACTTT. The whole variable domain, filled in from reference TRBV2 and TRBJ1-6, reads EPEVTQTPSHQVTQMGQEVILRCVPISNHLYFYWYRQILGQKVEFLVSFYNNEISEKSEIFDDQFSVERPDGSNFTLKIRSTKLEDSAMYFCASSVPTQTYNSPLHFGNGTRLTVT.